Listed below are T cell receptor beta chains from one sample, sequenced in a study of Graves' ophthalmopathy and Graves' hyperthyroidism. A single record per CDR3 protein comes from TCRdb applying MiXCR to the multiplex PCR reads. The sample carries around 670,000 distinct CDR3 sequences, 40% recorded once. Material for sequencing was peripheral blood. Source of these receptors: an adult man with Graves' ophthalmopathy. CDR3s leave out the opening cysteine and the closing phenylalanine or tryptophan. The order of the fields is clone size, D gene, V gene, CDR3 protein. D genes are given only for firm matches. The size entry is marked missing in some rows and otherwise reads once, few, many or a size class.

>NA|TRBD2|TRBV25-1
ASSRDYNGQF
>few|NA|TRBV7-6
ASSLGISASYEQY
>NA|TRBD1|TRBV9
ASSVGGGTGEAF
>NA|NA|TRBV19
ASSLLRDFYTEAF
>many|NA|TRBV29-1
SVGTTGEAF
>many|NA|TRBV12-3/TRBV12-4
ASSFRQVPGYGYT
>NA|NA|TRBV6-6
ASSGVVNTIY
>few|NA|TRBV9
ASSVEGIQGTEAF
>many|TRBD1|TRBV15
ATSRTGQTETQY
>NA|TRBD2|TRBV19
ASSTLAGDEQY
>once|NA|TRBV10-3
AISGTAQETQH
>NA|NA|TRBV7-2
ASSFLGGERMNTEAF
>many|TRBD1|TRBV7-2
ASSVAGTVDHEQY
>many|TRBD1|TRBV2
ASSESHPALAGGGEAF
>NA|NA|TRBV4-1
ASSQELGLAAYEQY
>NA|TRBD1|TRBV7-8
ASSLNAGGQPQQY
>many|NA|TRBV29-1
SVEDAYEQY
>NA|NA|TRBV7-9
ASSYLRAVDNYGYT
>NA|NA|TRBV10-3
ASSDPGRKNTEAF
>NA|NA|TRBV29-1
SLDRSYGYT
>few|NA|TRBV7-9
ASTDLRDAKETQY
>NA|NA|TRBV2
ASSDTGNTVNEKLF
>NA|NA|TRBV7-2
ASSLNRGGPSQPQH
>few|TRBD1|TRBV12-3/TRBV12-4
ASSSGQGSTQPQH
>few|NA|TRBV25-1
ASSYLNTGELF
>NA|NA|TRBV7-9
ASSLVQTGELF
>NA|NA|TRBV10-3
ASRSYQETEAF
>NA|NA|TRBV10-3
AISDKPNNEQF
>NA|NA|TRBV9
ASSVGQTDTQY
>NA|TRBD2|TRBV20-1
SASKGLTGETQY
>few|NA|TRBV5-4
ASSEGGQSYEQY
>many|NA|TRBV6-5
ASSPRDINSPLH
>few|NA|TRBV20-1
SARGTVTEAF
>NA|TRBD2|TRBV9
ASSVEWTSGMSGELF
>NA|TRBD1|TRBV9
ASSLASGQGDGYT
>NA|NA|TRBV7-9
ASNRTENYDYT
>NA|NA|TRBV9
ASSPLNRVVAEAF
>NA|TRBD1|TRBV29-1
SVIGQGDTEAF